This T cell receptor beta chain was documented in a study of blood T cell repertoires in COVID-19. Turning to the study itself: From the United States, Italy and Spain came samples of acute and convalescent COVID-19.

The CDR3 consists of 11 residues. The V gene's germline CDR1 is LNHDA and CDR2 SQIVND (reference sequence). TCRdb keeps only in-frame clones here, not all; method: immunoSEQ multiplex PCR. The sample lists around 95,000 clones, roughly 85% occurring once. This clone was counted only a few times. The material sequenced was peripheral blood. The chain is built from TRBV19 and TRBJ2-7; TRBD1 agrees at 8 bases. The sequence was obtained from a man between 65 and 85 years old with active or convalescent COVID-19. The CDR3 is CATGESYEQYF. The CDR3 DNA sequence: TGTGCGACAGGGGAGTCCTACGAGCAGTACTTC.